This T cell receptor (beta chain) comes out of a study of T cells expressing NK-cell markers. At the level of the study: Investigators obtained TCR beta repertoires from sorted CD3+CD56+NKG2C+, CD3+CD56+NKG2C- and CD3+CD56-NKG2C+ T cells. Study-wide findings and caveats: Whether expanded NKG2C+ T cell clones were HCMV specific stayed uncertain. These clonotypes also led the CD3+CD56-NKG2C+ fraction in a few donors. NKG2C+ dominant clonotype frequencies in five to seven donors were about 1.0-8% of CD8+ T cells.

As regards this clonotype: Its antigen is as yet unknown.

TCRdb reprocessed the 5' RACE reads, keeping one entry per CDR3 protein, no DNA. The ten top clones account for roughly 1.4%, within a sample of around 470,000 distinct CDR3 sequences. The CDR3 runs to 13 residues. Per germline, CDR1 SQVTM and CDR2 ANQGSEA. The sequenced sample consisted of blood T cells: a sorted CD56 or NKG2C T cell subset, CD4+ or CD8+ T cells, or bulk PBMC T cells (not recorded which). The sequence derives from a woman aged 50 to 60 in good health. The V and J genes are TRBV29-1 and TRBJ1-2. The CDR3 protein is CSVEKGSNYGYTF.